This entry features one T cell receptor beta chain sequence. This CDR3 contains 17 residues. Using immunoSEQ multiplex PCR, the repertoire was profiled, and TCRdb retains in-frame clones only, with some absent. Of roughly 300,000 clones listed, more than 75% are singletons. This sample is drawn from a study of blood T cell repertoires in COVID-19. Study at large: The study drew acute and convalescent COVID-19 samples from the United States, Italy and Spain.

The origin of this receptor is a woman aged 18-29 years who had recovered from COVID-19. Material for sequencing was PBMCs or T cells enriched from blood (not recorded which). The chain joins TRBV21-1 to TRBJ2-7; no DNA check was done on the table's D call, TRBD1. TRBV21-1 is assigned pseudogene status. The CDR3 reads CASNKRRNSESSYEQYF. The CDR3 coding sequence is TGTGCCAGCAACAAAAGAAGGAACAGTGAGAGCTCCTACGAGCAGTACTTC.